This entry concerns a single TCR beta chain. Its antigen is unknown. This sample is part of a study of CXCR3-negative and CXCR3-positive naive CD8 T cells. UMI-labeled 5' RACE yielded the TRB cDNA libraries. TCRdb re-called the 5' RACE reads; one entry per CDR3 protein, DNA not given. The sample data list roughly 40,000 distinct CDR3 sequences. Whole-study results and caveats: Comparably high diversity marked both naive subsets, whereas memory CD8+ cells had much lower diversity.

Germline V gene sequence: CDR1 LNHNV, CDR2 YYDKDF (reference sequence). The length of the CDR3 is 16 residues. V and J are TRBV15 and TRBJ2-2; TCRdb returns TRBD1, unconfirmable since there is no DNA. This TCR came from a human donor in good health. Some clones in this sample may be carry-over from other donors' samples. The sequenced sample consisted of memory CD8+ T cells from blood. CDR3 loop: CATSRVEGASDGELFF.